These 21 T cell receptor beta chains were sequenced from one sample in a study of regulatory T cells in long-lasting Graves disease. Time point denoted: persistent/refractory GD, antithyroid drugs over 5 years with positive TRAb. PBMCs provided the RNA from which the TCR library was made. Researchers made TCR beta libraries by using iRepertoire HTBI primers and running Arm-PCR on CDR3 regions. Using its own MiXCR run on the multiplex PCR reads, TCRdb lists one record per CDR3 protein. The data show hundreds of thousands of distinct CDR3 sequences, 25% to 30% seen once. The material was peripheral blood mononuclear cells (PBMCs), obtained when the disease was refractory, from a patient treated with antithyroid drugs. The receptors here all came from a female donor with Graves disease.

A few counts support this clonotype. The chain joins TRBV6-1 to TRBJ1-1; D remains unclear. This CDR3 is 14 amino acids long. Trimming took 5 bases from V and 0 from J, leaving 10 bases between them. CDR1 is MNHNS, CDR2 SASEGT, per germline. As DNA, the CDR3 is TGTGCCAGCAGTAACAAACATTTGAACACTGAAGCTTTCTTT. Protein sequence: CASSNKHLNTEAFF.

This clonotype was seen only a few times. The rearrangement uses TRBV6-1 and TRBJ2-7; 7 bases align to TRBD1. CDR1 and CDR2 (germline): MNHNS, SASEGT. The CDR3 totals 15 residues. With V trimmed by 6 bases and J by 6 bases, 14 bases remained unmatched. Here the CDR3 DNA reads TGTGCCAGCAGCCCCGACAGGGACCGGGCCGGCGAGCAGTACTTC. Its protein product is CASSPDRDRAGEQYF.

The gene calls are TRBV29-1 and TRBJ2-1; tentatively, D is TRBD2 (5 bases). Per germline, CDR1 SQVTM and CDR2 ANQGSEA. V lost 5 bases and J 9 bases, leaving 17 bases between the germline ends. This CDR3 spans 13 amino acids. The CDR3 here is CSVHGVSPTEQFF. CDR3 nucleotides: TGCAGCGTTCACGGGGTATCTCCTACTGAGCAGTTCTTC.

This rearrangement joins TRBV5-1 to TRBJ2-7, with a tentative D call TRBD2 (6 bases). Germline CDR1 reads SGHRS; CDR2 reads YFSETQ. The CDR3 totals 15 residues. Between the trimmed V and J ends, which lost 0 bases and 2 bases, there was a span of 12 bases. The CDR3 protein is CASSLVGSAPYEQYF. CDR3 sequence (DNA): TGCGCCAGCAGCTTGGTCGGGAGTGCCCCCTACGAGCAGTACTTC.

In its sample, this clonotype was seen a few times. This sequence joins TRBV18 and TRBJ2-2, with D hard to call. V was trimmed by 5 bases and J by 5 bases, leaving 9 bases between them. CDR1 and CDR2 (germline): KGHSH, LQKENI. The CDR3 is made up of 13 amino acids. As DNA, the CDR3 is TGTGCCAGCTCAACAAAGAGGACCGGGGAGCTGTTTTTT. This gives the protein CASSTKRTGELFF.

The V call is TRBV10-3, the J call TRBJ2-7; 8 bases are shared with TRBD1. Germline CDR1 and CDR2: ENHRY and SYGVKD. The CDR3 extends over 16 amino acids. The V gene end was trimmed by 6 bases and the J gene end by 4 bases; junction bases not matched to a gene: 14. The chain's CDR3 is CAISGGAGQGRYEQYF. The CDR3 nucleotides read TGTGCCATCAGCGGAGGAGCCGGACAGGGTAGATACGAGCAGTACTTC.

The rearrangement joins TRBV19 to TRBJ1-1; 11 bases map to TRBD1. The V and J ends lost 5 bases and 2 bases, in that order; junction bases with no gene match: 7. The V gene's germline CDR1 is LNHDA and CDR2 SQIVND (reference sequence). The CDR3 is 16 residues long. Here the CDR3 reads CASSGRDRGFNTEAFF. CDR3 DNA sequence: TGTGCCAGTAGTGGCCGGGACAGGGGGTTCAACACTGAAGCTTTCTTT.

The sample holds a few counts of this clonotype. This sequence joins TRBV3-1 and TRBJ1-1; D ambiguous. Trimming left V 7 bases short and J 1 base short, with 16 bases between. Germline CDR1 and CDR2: LGHDT and YNNKEL (reference sequence). The CDR3 consists of 15 residues. The CDR3, as DNA: TGTGCCAGCACCCCAGGAGGACCTTCGAACACTGAAGCTTTCTTT. Amino acid sequence: CASTPGGPSNTEAFF. The full variable domain, in which reference TRBV3-1 and TRBJ1-1 provide the parts outside the CDR3, is DTAVSQTPKYLVTQMGNDKSIKCEQNLGHDTMYWYKQDSKKFLKIMFSYNNKELIINETVPNRFSPKSPDKAHLNLHINSLELGDSAVYFCASTPGGPSNTEAFFGQGTRLTVV.

This chain joins TRBV29-1 and TRBJ2-2; D is perhaps TRBD1 or TRBD2 (6 bases each). Germline values: CDR1 SQVTM, CDR2 ANQGSEA. V shed 5 bases and J shed 6 bases, with 10 bases lying between them. The CDR3 runs 12 residues. CDR3 residues: CSVLGGAGELFF. In DNA, the CDR3 is TGCAGCGTTCTCGGGGGCGCCGGGGAGCTGTTTTTT.

V gene TRBV2 combines with J gene TRBJ2-7; 10 nucleotides align to TRBD1. This CDR3 has 12 amino acids. CDR1 and CDR2 (germline): SNHLY, FYNNEI. The CDR3 spells CAKGTGVYEQYF. For the CDR3, the DNA is TGTGCGAAAGGGACAGGGGTCTACGAGCAGTACTTC.

The sample holds many counts of this clonotype. This chain links TRBV2 with TRBJ2-5; D unclear. The length of the CDR3 is 14 residues. Trimming cost V 4 bases and J 1 base, with 10 bases left between them. Germline CDR1 SNHLY, CDR2 FYNNEI. CDR3 bases: TGTGCCAGCAGTGTAAGGCGCGTCCAAGAGACCCAGTACTTC. The encoded protein is CASSVRRVQETQYF.

V is TRBV4-1 and J is TRBJ2-7, with D possibly TRBD1 on 7 matching bases. This CDR3 spans 15 amino acids. V lost 2 bases and J lost 2, with 13 bases in between. Germline CDR1 reads MGHRA; CDR2 reads YSYEKL. Written as DNA, the CDR3 is TGCGCCAGCAGCCAACCCCAGGGGGGTCCCTACGAGCAGTACTTC. It is translated as CASSQPQGGPYEQYF.

This clonotype has ten or more counts. The V gene is TRBV28, the J gene TRBJ1-2; D not resolved. The length of the CDR3 is 14 residues. Germline V gene data show CDR1 as MDHEN and CDR2 as SYDVKM. V lost 7 bases and J lost 5, with 17 bases in between. The CDR3 DNA sequence: TGTGCCAGCAAAGGTGCAGCAGTTGGATATGGCTACACCTTC. This gives the protein CASKGAAVGYGYTF.

This chain links TRBV7-8 with TRBJ1-1; no clear D. Germline values: CDR1 SGHVS, CDR2 FQNEAQ. Trimming removed 5 bases from V and 5 bases from J, with 15 bases in between. The CDR3 is 14 amino acids. The CDR3 coding sequence is TGTGCCAGCAGCGGGAACGGGGAGCCGACTGAAGCTTTCTTT. Protein: CASSGNGEPTEAFF.

A note on this clonotype: A read error is likely here: a far larger clone is one base away. The chain is built from TRBV6-1 and TRBJ1-1; maybe TRBD1 (6 bases). The CDR3 extends over 13 amino acids. Per the germline V gene, CDR1 is MNHNS and CDR2 is SASEGT. The CDR3 nucleotides are TGTGCCAGCAGTGCCGACAGGAACGCTGAAGCTTTCTTT. It specifies CASSADRNAEAFF.

The chain couples TRBV5-1 to TRBJ1-1, with 9 nucleotides matching TRBD1. Germline assignment: CDR1 SGHRS and CDR2 YFSETQ. The CDR3 is 22 amino acids. V was pared by 0 bases and J by 3 bases, with 24 bases of the junction left unmatched. The CDR3 here is CASSLGDREGPPVGYDHTEAFF. CDR3 DNA: TGCGCCAGCAGCTTGGGGGACAGGGAGGGACCACCCGTTGGGTATGATCACACTGAAGCTTTCTTT.

In this sample, this clonotype turned up a few times. V is TRBV7-9 and J is TRBJ1-3; D is perhaps TRBD1 (6 bases). Trimming took 2 bases from V and 4 from J, leaving 12 bases between them. CDR3 length: 15 residues. Germline loops: CDR1 SEHNR, CDR2 FQNEAQ (reference sequence). The CDR3 sequence is CASSLNRASGNTIYF. In DNA, the CDR3 is TGTGCCAGCAGCTTAAACAGGGCTTCAGGAAACACCATATATTTT.

This clonotype was observed a few times. The chain combines TRBV27 with TRBJ1-2; D perhaps matches TRBD1 (6 bases). The germline CDR1 and CDR2 sequences are MNHEY and SMNVEV (reference sequence). V was pared by 4 bases and J by 4 bases, with 16 bases between. The CDR3 spans 15 residues. For the CDR3, the DNA is TGTGCCAGCAGTTCGTACATGGACAGCTTCTATGGCTACACCTTC. This encodes CASSSYMDSFYGYTF.

This clonotype was seen many times. The V gene is TRBV2, the J gene TRBJ2-7; 8 bases fit TRBD1. V lost 1 base to trimming and J lost 3 bases; unmatched junction nucleotides: 8. CDR3 length: 16 residues. Germline loops: CDR1 SNHLY, CDR2 FYNNEI. The CDR3 DNA reads as TGTGCCAGCAGTGAAGGGGGGCCAGGGGGCGGCTACGAGCAGTACTTC. Protein product: CASSEGGPGGGYEQYF.

The chain recombines TRBV20-1 with TRBJ2-5; TRBD2 is a possible D gene (6 bases). Germline V gene sequence: CDR1 DFQATT, CDR2 SNEGSKA (reference sequence). This CDR3 comprises 13 residues. Trimming cost V 7 bases and J 1 base, with 13 bases left between them. Here the CDR3 DNA reads TGCAGTGGCCGGAGGGGCGGCCAAGAGACCCAGTACTTC. It yields the protein CSGRRGGQETQYF.

The chain combines TRBV28 with TRBJ2-5; D perhaps matches TRBD2 (6 bases). The CDR3 runs 13 residues. Trimming took 6 bases from V and 4 from J, leaving 12 bases between them. Looked up from germline, CDR1 is MDHEN and CDR2 is SYDVKM. The CDR3 protein is CASRPSAGETQYF. The CDR3 region has the DNA TGTGCCAGCAGGCCTAGCGCGGGAGAGACCCAGTACTTC.